A selection of T cell receptor beta chains follows, all from one sample in a study of T cells after yellow fever vaccination. TCRdb processed the 5' RACE reads anew with MiXCR; each CDR3 protein has one entry. The sample has 400,000 or so distinct CDR3 sequences; 9.5% to 13% are singletons. The input for sequencing was PBMCs, taken on the day of the first yellow fever vaccination. Every receptor here comes from a man aged 18 to 29 who received the YFV17D yellow fever vaccine. Both conserved end residues are part of each CDR3. A D gene is named only where the DNA matches it firmly. Clone sizes are given selectively: once, few, many, or a class where the clone is expanded.

cdr3_aa	cdr3_nt	d_call	v_call	j_call	clone_size
CASSQTGLVEQYF	TGCGCCAGCAGCCAGACAGGGTTGGTCGAGCAGTACTTC	TRBD1	TRBV4-1	TRBJ2-7	many
CALGAGQGPDTQYF	TGTGCCCTCGGGGCGGGACAGGGGCCAGATACGCAGTATTTT	TRBD1	TRBV10-3	TRBJ2-3	.
CASSQEFTGLGTEAFF	TGTGCCAGCAGCCAAGAATTTACAGGGTTAGGCACTGAAGCTTTCTTT	.	TRBV3-1	TRBJ1-1	few
CASSLGGVYTEAFF	TGTGCCAGCAGCTTAGGCGGGGTCTACACTGAAGCTTTCTTT	.	TRBV7-9	TRBJ1-1	.
CASGLQGNQPQHF	TGTGCCAGCGGACTACAGGGCAATCAGCCCCAGCATTTT	.	TRBV12-3/TRBV12-4	TRBJ1-5	.
CSVVFGRGETQYF	TGCAGCGTTGTATTCGGGCGCGGGGAGACCCAGTACTTC	.	TRBV29-1	TRBJ2-5	few
CASSRWTDIYEQYF	TGTGCCAGCAGCAGATGGACTGATATCTACGAGCAGTACTTC	.	TRBV7-2	TRBJ2-7	few
CASSVESAAYNEQFF	TGTGCCAGCAGCGTAGAATCAGCGGCCTACAATGAGCAGTTCTTC	.	TRBV9	TRBJ2-1	few
CASRTGGRTQYF	TGTGCCAGCAGAACAGGGGGCCGGACCCAGTACTTC	TRBD1	TRBV2	TRBJ2-5	few
CASSLDYLAFF	TGTGCCAGCAGCTTAGACTACCTAGCTTTCTTT	.	TRBV7-9	TRBJ1-1	.
CASSQDSWSGGYREADTQYF	TGTGCCAGCAGCCAAGATTCGTGGAGCGGGGGGTACCGGGAGGCAGATACGCAGTATTTT	TRBD2	TRBV4-2	TRBJ2-3	.